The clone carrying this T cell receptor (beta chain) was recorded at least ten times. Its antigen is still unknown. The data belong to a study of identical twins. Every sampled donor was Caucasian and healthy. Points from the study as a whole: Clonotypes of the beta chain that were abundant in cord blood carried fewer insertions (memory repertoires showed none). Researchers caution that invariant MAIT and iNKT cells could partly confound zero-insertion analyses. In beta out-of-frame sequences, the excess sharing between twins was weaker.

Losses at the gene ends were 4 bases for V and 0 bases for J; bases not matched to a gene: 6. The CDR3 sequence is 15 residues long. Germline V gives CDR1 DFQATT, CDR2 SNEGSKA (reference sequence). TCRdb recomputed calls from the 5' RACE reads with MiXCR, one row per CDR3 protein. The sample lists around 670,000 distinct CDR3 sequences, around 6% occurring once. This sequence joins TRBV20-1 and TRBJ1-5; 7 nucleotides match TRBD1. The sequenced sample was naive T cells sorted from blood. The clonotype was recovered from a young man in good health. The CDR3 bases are TGCAGTGCTAAAACAGGGGAGAATAGCAATCAGCCCCAGCATTTT. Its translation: CSAKTGENSNQPQHF.